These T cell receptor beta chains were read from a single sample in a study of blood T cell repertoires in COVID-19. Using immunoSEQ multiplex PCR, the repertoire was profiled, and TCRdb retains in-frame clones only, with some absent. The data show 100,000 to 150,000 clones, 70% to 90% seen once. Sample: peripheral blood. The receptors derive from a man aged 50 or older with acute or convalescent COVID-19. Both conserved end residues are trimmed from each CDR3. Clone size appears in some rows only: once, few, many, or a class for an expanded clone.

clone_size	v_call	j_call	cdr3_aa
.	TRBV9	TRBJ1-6	ASSVGQSSYNSPLH
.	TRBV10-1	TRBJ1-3	ASSDSTGNTIY
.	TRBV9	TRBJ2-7	ASSPEHAYEQY
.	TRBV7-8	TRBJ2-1	ASSLLGLAGTNEQF
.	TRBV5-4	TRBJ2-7	ASSPGLVMSGEQY
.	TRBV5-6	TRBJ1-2	ASSLMGPNYGYT
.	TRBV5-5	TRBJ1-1	ASSLYQGAQTEAF
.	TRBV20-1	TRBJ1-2	SATGEHGYT
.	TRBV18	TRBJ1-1	ASSSGGQGATEAF
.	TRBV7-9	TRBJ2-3	ASRSTSSTDTQY
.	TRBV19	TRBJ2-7	ASSMPPGTGPYEQY
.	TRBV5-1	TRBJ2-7	ASSLVPGDVYEQY
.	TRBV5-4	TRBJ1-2	ASSLDRSSYGYT
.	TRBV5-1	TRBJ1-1	ASRDTGSRTEAF
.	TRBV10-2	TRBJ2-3	ASQGGFTTDTQY
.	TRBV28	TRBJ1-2	ASSPGSSNYGYT
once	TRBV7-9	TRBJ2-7	ASSYGTSSYEQY
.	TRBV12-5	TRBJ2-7	ASGLEQAYEQY
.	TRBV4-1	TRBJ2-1	ASSPVDGNEQF
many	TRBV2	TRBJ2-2	ASRTGEDGELF
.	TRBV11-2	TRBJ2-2	ASSLDLAGEGELF
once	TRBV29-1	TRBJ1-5	SATTRQGGAQPQH
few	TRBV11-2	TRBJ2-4	ASRAPPKNIQY
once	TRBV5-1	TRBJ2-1	ASSLVRGSYNEQF
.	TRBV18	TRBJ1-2	ASSSTDRGDDYGYT
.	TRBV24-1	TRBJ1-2	ATMDQDSNYGYT
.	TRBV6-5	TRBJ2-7	ASSYSWGDRGEQY
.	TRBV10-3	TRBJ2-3	AISNRADTQY
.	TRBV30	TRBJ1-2	AWSVRQGNYGYT
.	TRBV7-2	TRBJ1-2	ASTPRQKIGGVYGYT
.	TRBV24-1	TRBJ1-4	ATSEPQGLVEKLF
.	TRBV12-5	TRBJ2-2	ASGLVPGHLTGELF
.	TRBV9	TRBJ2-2	ASSVSGSVTGELF
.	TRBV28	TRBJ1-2	ASSGSYGYT
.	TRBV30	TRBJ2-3	ASNRISTDTQY
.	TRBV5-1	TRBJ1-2	ASSLAWQSYGYT
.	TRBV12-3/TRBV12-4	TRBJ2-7	ASSLSGTYEQY
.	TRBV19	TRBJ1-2	ASTPFFGQGGYGYT
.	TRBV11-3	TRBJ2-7	ASSSENRLDRPRYEQY
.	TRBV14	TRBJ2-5	ASSHPRATSGKQETQY
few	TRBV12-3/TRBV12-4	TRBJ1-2	ASSLTFNYGYT
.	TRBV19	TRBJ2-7	ASSIGTSANNEQY
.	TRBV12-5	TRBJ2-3	ASGTADTQY
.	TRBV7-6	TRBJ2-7	ASSPGTATYEQY
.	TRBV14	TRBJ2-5	ASSQPPWTSGEETQY
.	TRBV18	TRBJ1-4	ASSNSNEKLF
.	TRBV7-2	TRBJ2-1	ASSTTSGSLYEQF
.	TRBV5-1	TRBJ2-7	ASSLVALSYEQY
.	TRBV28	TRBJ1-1	ASSFLPGQGIPEAF
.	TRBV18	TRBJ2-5	ASSLRTSGQETQY